This T cell receptor beta chain was recovered during a study of post-analysis software for immune sequencing data. This clonotype was picked up one time. No antigen is known for it. Unique-molecular-identifier-tagged TCR beta cDNA libraries were used. Approximately 0.5 million cDNA molecules were recovered from an input of roughly 0.95 to 11 million T cells. In TCRdb, the PCR reads were re-called with MiXCR into one record per CDR3 protein. This table has about 170,000 distinct CDR3 sequences, approximately 30% appearing once. V shed 0 bases, J shed 5 bases, and the junction held 7 bases outside the gene matches. The CDR3 covers 17 residues. The study's findings and limits: When compared against controls, multiple sclerosis patients showed significantly lower normalized Chao1 diversity. Patients carried a few TRBV segments more frequently than controls did, and TRBV5-6, TRBV5-1 and TRBV20-1 were among them.

Sequences were obtained from blood. This sequence originates from a girl under 18 with multiple sclerosis. The rearrangement links TRBV12-3 or TRBV12-4 to TRBJ1-1; 12 bases agree with TRBD1. The CDR3 is CASSLAWDRGRMTEAFF. The CDR3 DNA follows: TGTGCCAGCAGTTTAGCATGGGACAGGGGGCGGATGACTGAAGCTTTCTTT.